Below, one T cell receptor (beta chain) is given with its context. Its antigen is as yet unknown. These data are taken from a study of liver allograft versus peripheral blood T cells. For the study at large: The authors compared T cell receptor repertoires in transplanted livers with those in the peripheral blood of recipients. Study findings and constraints: In liver allografts, T cell receptor repertoires reportedly differed from the repertoires found in peripheral blood.

One entry per CDR3 protein, called by TCRdb with MiXCR from the reads. The data show about 7,000 distinct CDR3 sequences, around a sixth seen once. This TCR came from a human patient who had a liver transplant. Some of the T cells may derive from the graft donor.

The CDR3 region is CASSVGSRNTEAFF. The CDR3 DNA reads as TGTGCCAGCAGCGTAGGGTCCAGGAACACTGAAGCTTTCTTT. This chain links TRBV9 with TRBJ1-1; D uncertain. Per the germline V gene, CDR1 is SGDLS and CDR2 is YYNGEE. V lost 0 bases to trimming and J lost 1 base, with 7 bases between them. CDR3 length: 14 amino acids.